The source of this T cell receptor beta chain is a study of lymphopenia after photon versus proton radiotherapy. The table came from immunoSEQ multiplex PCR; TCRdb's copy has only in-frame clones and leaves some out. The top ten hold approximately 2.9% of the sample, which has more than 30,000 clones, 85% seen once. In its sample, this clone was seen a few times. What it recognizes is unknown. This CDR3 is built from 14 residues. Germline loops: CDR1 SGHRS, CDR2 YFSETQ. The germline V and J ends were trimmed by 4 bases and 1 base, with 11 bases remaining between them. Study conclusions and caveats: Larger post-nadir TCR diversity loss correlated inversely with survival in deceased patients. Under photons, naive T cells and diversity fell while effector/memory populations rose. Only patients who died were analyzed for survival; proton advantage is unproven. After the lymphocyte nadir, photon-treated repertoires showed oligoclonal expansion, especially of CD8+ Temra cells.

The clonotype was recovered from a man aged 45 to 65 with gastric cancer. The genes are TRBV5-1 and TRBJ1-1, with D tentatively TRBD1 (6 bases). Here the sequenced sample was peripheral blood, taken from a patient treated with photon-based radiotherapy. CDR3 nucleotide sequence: TGCGCCAGCAGCCCGAAGGGACAGAACACTGAAGCTTTCTTT. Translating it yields CASSPKGQNTEAFF. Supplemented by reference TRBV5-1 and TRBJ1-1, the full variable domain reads KAGVTQTPRYLIKTRGQQVTLSCSPISGHRSVSWYQQTPGQGLQFLFEYFSETQRNKGNFPGRFSGRQFSNSRSEMNVSTLELGDSALYLCASSPKGQNTEAFFGQGTRLTVV.